This T cell receptor (beta chain) was captured by sequencing in a study of T cells in Graves' hyperthyroidism and ophthalmopathy. This clonotype was seen at least ten times. The PBMCs were sourced from fresh peripheral blood (about 9.7 ml). RNA transcripts provided the source from which TCR beta CDR3 regions were amplified. TCR CDR3 regions were first amplified by RT-PCR with HTBI primers. From the multiplex PCR reads, TCRdb called clonotypes with MiXCR, one entry per CDR3 protein. The sample has around 700,000 distinct CDR3 sequences; approximately 18% are singletons. This TCR was recovered from a woman between 45 and 60 years old with Graves' hyperthyroidism that later progressed to Graves' ophthalmopathy. Source material: blood.

CDR3 sequence: CASSTVGTQGGSGEQYF. The DNA of the CDR3 is TGTGCCAGCAGTACCGTCGGGACACAAGGAGGCTCTGGCGAGCAGTACTTC. The V gene is TRBV28, the J gene TRBJ2-7; perhaps TRBD1 as D (6 bases). V was cut by 5 bases and J by 6 bases, with 26 bases left in between. Looked up from germline, CDR1 is MDHEN and CDR2 is SYDVKM. The CDR3 covers 17 residues.